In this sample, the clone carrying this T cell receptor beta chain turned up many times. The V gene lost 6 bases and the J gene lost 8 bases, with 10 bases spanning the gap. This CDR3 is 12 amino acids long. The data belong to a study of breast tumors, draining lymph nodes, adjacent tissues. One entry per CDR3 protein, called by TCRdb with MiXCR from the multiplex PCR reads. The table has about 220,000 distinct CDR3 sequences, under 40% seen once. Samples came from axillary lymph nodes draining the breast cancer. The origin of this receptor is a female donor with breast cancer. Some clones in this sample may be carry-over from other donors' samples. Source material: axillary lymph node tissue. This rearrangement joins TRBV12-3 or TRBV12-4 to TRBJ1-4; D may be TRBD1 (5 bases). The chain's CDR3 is CASSLGEEKLFF. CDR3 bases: TGTGCCAGCAGCCTGGGGGAGGAAAAACTGTTTTTT.